This T cell receptor (beta chain) derives from a study of T-cell memory formation after mild COVID-19. The study, taken as a whole, reports: Specificity for SARS-CoV-2 was not confirmed among the second-wave clones peaking on day 37.

The length of the CDR3 is 12 residues. The ends were cut back, 4 bases at V and 2 bases at J, with 5 bases in the middle. Germline values: CDR1 MGHDK, CDR2 SYGVNS. MiXCR, run by TCRdb on the 5' RACE reads, gives a single entry per CDR3 protein. The table shows roughly 110,000 distinct CDR3 sequences, with around an eighth occurring only once. Of note for this clonotype: Its antigen is still unknown.

This receptor was obtained from a man aged 18 to 29 who had mild COVID-19 (a few samples of this study predate the infection). Cell type and time point are not known. The genes are TRBV25-1 and TRBJ1-1; D ambiguous. The source material was PBMCs or a T cell subset sorted from them (not recorded which). The CDR3 DNA sequence: TGTGCCAGCAGTGGGGGAAACACTGAAGCTTTCTTT. The encoded protein is CASSGGNTEAFF. Full variable domain (missing parts from reference TRBV25-1 and TRBJ1-1): EADIYQTPRYLVIGTGKKITLECSQTMGHDKMYWYQQDPGMELHLIHYSYGVNSTEKGDLSSESTVSRIRTEHFPLTLESARPSHTSQYLCASSGGNTEAFFGQGTRLTVV.